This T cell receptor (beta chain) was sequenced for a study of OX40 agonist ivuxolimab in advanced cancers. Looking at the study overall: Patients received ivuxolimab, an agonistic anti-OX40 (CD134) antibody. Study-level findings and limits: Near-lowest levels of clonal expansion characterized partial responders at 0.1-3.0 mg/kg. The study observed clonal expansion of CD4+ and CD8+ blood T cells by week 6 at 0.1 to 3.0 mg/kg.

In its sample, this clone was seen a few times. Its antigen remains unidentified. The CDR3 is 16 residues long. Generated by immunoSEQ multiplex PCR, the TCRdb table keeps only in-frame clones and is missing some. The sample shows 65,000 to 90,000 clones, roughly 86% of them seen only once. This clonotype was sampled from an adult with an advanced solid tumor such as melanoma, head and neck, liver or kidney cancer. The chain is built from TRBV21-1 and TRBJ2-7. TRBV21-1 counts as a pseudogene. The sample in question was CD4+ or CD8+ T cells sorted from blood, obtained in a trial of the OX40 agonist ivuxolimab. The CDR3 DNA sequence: TGTGCCAGCAGCCCTAAGGCCCTGAATTACCCCAACGAGCAGTACTTC. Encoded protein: CASSPKALNYPNEQYF.